This T cell receptor beta chain was identified during a study of blood T cell repertoires in COVID-19. Study-wide context: Sources were T cells, B-cell-depleted T cells, or PBMCs; the material itself was cDNA or gDNA.

Trimming removed 8 bases from V and 8 bases from J, with 15 bases in between. The CDR3 length is 12 residues. The germline gives CDR1 MRHNA, CDR2 SNTAGT. Here immunoSEQ multiplex PCR was the method, and the copy in TCRdb shows in-frame clones only, minus some. This table has 84,000 or so clones, about 83% appearing once. This chain connects TRBV6-4 to TRBJ1-2; D ambiguous. The receptor was isolated from an elderly woman with acute or convalescent COVID-19. The source material was peripheral blood. Here the CDR3 reads CASPSPERGYTF. As DNA, the CDR3 is TGTGCCAGCCCTTCCCCGGAGCGCGGCTACACCTTC.